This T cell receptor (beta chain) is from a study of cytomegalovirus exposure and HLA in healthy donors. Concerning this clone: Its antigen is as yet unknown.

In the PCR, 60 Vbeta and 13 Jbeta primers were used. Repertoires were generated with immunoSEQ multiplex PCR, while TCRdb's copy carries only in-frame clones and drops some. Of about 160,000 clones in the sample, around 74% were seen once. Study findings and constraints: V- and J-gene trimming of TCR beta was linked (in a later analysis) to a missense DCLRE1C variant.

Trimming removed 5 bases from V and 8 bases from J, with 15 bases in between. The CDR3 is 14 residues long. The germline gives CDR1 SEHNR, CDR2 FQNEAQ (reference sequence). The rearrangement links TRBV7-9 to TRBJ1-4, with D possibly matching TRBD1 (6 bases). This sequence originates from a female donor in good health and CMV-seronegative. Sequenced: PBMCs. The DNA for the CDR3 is TGTGCCAGCAGCAAAGGGACATTCGAGGAAAAACTGTTTTTT. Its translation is CASSKGTFEEKLFF.